Given below is one TCR beta chain in context. What it recognizes is unknown. These data belong to a study of cytomegalovirus exposure and HLA in healthy donors. Points from the study as a whole: From TCR beta sequences, most subjects' HLA-A and HLA-B alleles were reportedly predicted accurately. Per a later analysis, 15,000 to 20,000 TCR beta sequences showed association with HLA alleles at 0.05 false discovery rate. Within an earlier analysis, most TCR beta V segments proved productive either about 90% or about 30% of the time.

Looked up from germline, CDR1 is MDHEN and CDR2 is SYDVKM. The CDR3 sequence is 15 residues long. Trimming took 3 bases from V and 3 from J, leaving 12 bases between them. The PCR had 60 Vbeta and 13 Jbeta primers. The table came from immunoSEQ multiplex PCR; TCRdb's copy has only in-frame clones and leaves some out. The sample yields approximately 130,000 clones, around three quarters seen once. The J gene is TRBJ1-5, the V gene TRBV28; maybe TRBD1 (5 bases). The TCR sequence derives from a woman aged 50 to 60 in good health and CMV-seronegative. The sequenced sample was PBMCs. In DNA, the CDR3 is TGTGCCAGCAGTTTTCCTGACAGCGTCAATCAGCCCCAGCATTTT. This gives the protein CASSFPDSVNQPQHF.